This T cell receptor (beta chain) stems from a study of blood T cells in healthy people across ages. General study points: A greater number of naive CD4+ cells and higher diversity distinguished long-lived donors from aged donors. Older age went with lower TCR beta diversity per million T cells, in a roughly linear way.

PCR was performed a second time for roughly 7 to 11 cycles using a sample-barcoded 5' primer and a J-beta primer mix. TCRdb itself ran the 5' RACE reads through MiXCR, one entry per CDR3 protein. The sample has around 800,000 distinct CDR3 sequences; approximately 48% are singletons. CDR3 length equals 12 residues. Germline CDR1 is MGHDK and CDR2 is SYGVNS. Collection of roughly 9.6 milliliters of peripheral blood was performed for each donor. Concerning this clonotype: Its antigen is undetermined.

The receptor comes from a man aged 55 to 70 in good health. Specimen: blood. The chain employs TRBV25-1 and TRBJ2-1; TRBD1 might be the D (6 bases). CDR3 amino acids: CPRTVGWNEQFF. Written as DNA, the CDR3 is TGTCCCCGGACAGTCGGCTGGAATGAGCAGTTCTTC.